The source of this TCR beta chain is a study of T-cell reconstitution after alpha-beta-depleted transplantation in children. With 0 bases clipped from V and 12 bases from J, the junction kept 8 bases outside the gene matches. The CDR3 length is 15 residues. From germline, CDR1 is LNHNV and CDR2 YYDKDF (reference sequence). To note about this clonotype: Its antigen remains unidentified.

Researchers prepared the TCRbeta library using unique molecular identifiers, the study reports. TCRdb re-derived calls from the PCR reads in MiXCR, one entry per CDR3 protein. Found here are about a million distinct CDR3 sequences, roughly 29% of them singletons; the top ten hold 25% to 35%. The study, taken as a whole, reports: The study traced high day-60 TCRbeta diversity in some patients to surviving recipient T cells and thymic progenitors. Two months or so post-transplant, alpha-beta T cells reportedly derived from several hundred expanded graft clones. Diversity and T-cell counts at one year after transplant derived mostly from new T cells.

The chain uses TRBV15 and TRBJ2-1; 10 nucleotides match TRBD2. The clonotype originates from a boy under three years old who had a stem cell transplant for SCID, so the T cells may come from the graft donor. This sample comprised PBMCs, mostly from graft donor cells, obtained 360 days after TCRalphabeta/CD19-depleted stem cell transplant. The CDR3 bases are TGTGCCACCAGCAGAGATCGGTATAGCGGGGGGCTGCAGTTCTTC. Translated, it gives CATSRDRYSGGLQFF.